Shown below are 11 T cell receptor beta chains from a single sample sequenced in a study of cytomegalovirus exposure and HLA in healthy donors. Amplification used 60 Vbeta primers and 13 Jbeta primers. TCRdb's table, derived via immunoSEQ multiplex PCR, lists solely in-frame clones and lacks some. The sample contains 150,000 to 200,000 clones, under 9.5% of which appear only once. The sample taken for sequencing was PBMCs. These receptors came from a woman aged 25 to 39 in good health and CMV-seropositive.

The chain uses TRBV6-1 and TRBJ2-5; TRBD1 agrees at 10 bases. The CDR3 totals 14 residues. With V trimmed by 8 bases and J by 7 bases, 10 bases remained unmatched. From germline, CDR1 is MNHNS and CDR2 SASEGT. In DNA, the CDR3 is TGTGCCAGCCTATTAGGGACAGGGGTAGGGACCCAGTACTTC. Protein: CASLLGTGVGTQYF.

As DNA, the CDR3 is TGCGCCAGCAGCGGACTGGGACTAGTCGACACCGGGGAGCTGTTTTTT. Translating it yields CASSGLGLVDTGELFF. The chain has TRBV5-1 and TRBJ2-2; 8 bases fit TRBD2. V shed 4 bases and J 3 bases; nucleotides not matched to a gene: 8. Germline CDR1 reads SGHRS; CDR2 reads YFSETQ. The CDR3 runs to 16 residues.

The chain recombines TRBV29-1 with TRBJ2-2; the D is unclear. With 7 bases removed from V and 1 base from J, the gap between germline ends came to 7 bases. This CDR3 has 12 amino acids. CDR1 is SQVTM and CDR2 is ANQGSEA in the germline V gene. Here the CDR3 reads CSGYRNTGELFF. In DNA form, the CDR3 reads TGCAGCGGATACAGGAACACCGGGGAGCTGTTTTTT.

This clone appeared a few times. The V and J genes are TRBV2 and TRBJ1-3; D might be TRBD1 (5 bases). Germline V gene lookup returns CDR1 SNHLY and CDR2 FYNNEI. The V gene lost 6 bases and the J gene lost 4 bases, with 7 bases spanning the gap. This CDR3 has 12 amino acids. CDR3 residues: CASRAGGNTIYF. CDR3 bases: TGTGCCAGCAGGGCAGGGGGAAACACCATATATTTT.

This chain joins TRBV11-3 and TRBJ2-3; the match to TRBD2 covers 7 bases. V dropped 4 bases and J dropped 10; count of bases not matched to a gene: 8. Germline V gene lookup returns CDR1 SGHNT and CDR2 YENEEA. The CDR3 is 13 residues long. CDR3 coding DNA: TGTGCCAGCAGCTCTCGTGACCGGGGGGCGCAGTATTTT. Encoded protein: CASSSRDRGAQYF.

The rearrangement uses TRBV7-2 and TRBJ2-3; a weak D match, TRBD1 (6 bases). Germline V lookup: CDR1 SGHTA, CDR2 FQGNSA. V dropped 7 bases and J dropped 0 bases, with 17 bases sitting between them. This CDR3 is 16 amino acids long. Here the CDR3 reads CASTSWGTTSTDTQYF. The CDR3 DNA reads TGTGCCAGCACCTCCTGGGGGACAACTAGCACAGATACGCAGTATTTT.

This clone came up a few times. V gene TRBV7-3 combines with J gene TRBJ2-7, with a possible D match to TRBD2 (6 bases). The CDR3 loop spans 15 amino acids. Germline V gene sequence: CDR1 SGHTA, CDR2 FQGTGA. Trimming pared 5 bases from V and 2 bases from J, leaving 16 bases between. The CDR3 loop reads CASSPSGGLTYEQYF. The CDR3 DNA reads TGTGCCAGCAGCCCCTCGGGCGGACTAACCTACGAGCAGTACTTC.

This clone was observed a handful of times. The chain employs TRBV13 and TRBJ1-2; a weak D match, TRBD1 (6 bases). In germline, CDR1 is PRHDT, CDR2 FYEKMQ (reference sequence). V lost 5 bases and J lost 6, with 22 bases in between. The CDR3 sequence is 16 residues long. CDR3 amino acids: CASSREKTGVYHGYTF. For the CDR3, the DNA is TGTGCCAGCAGCCGAGAAAAGACAGGAGTCTATCATGGCTACACCTTC.

V and J are TRBV18 and TRBJ1-2, with D tentatively TRBD1 (6 bases). The CDR3 contains 15 residues. V was trimmed by 2 bases and J by 2 bases, leaving 12 bases between them. Germline V lookup: CDR1 KGHSH, CDR2 LQKENI. Written as DNA, the CDR3 is TGTGCCAGCTCACCAGGAAACAGGGCGAACTATGGCTACACCTTC. This translates into CASSPGNRANYGYTF.

This clone has a handful of counts. This chain uses TRBV9 with TRBJ1-2, with a tentative D call TRBD1 (5 bases). The V gene's germline CDR1 is SGDLS and CDR2 YYNGEE. The CDR3 runs 14 residues. V was trimmed by 0 bases and J by 8 bases, leaving 14 bases between them. In DNA, the CDR3 is TGTGCCAGCAGCGTAGAGCCAGGCCGGGGGGGCTACACCTTC. The encoded protein is CASSVEPGRGGYTF.

V is TRBV7-9 and J is TRBJ1-4, with D possibly TRBD1 on 5 matching bases. Germline V gene lookup returns CDR1 SEHNR and CDR2 FQNEAQ (reference sequence). CDR3 length: 14 residues. The ends were cut back, 3 bases at V and 10 bases at J, with 15 bases in the middle. CDR3 amino acids: CASSFGGRLAKLFF. Written as DNA, the CDR3 is TGTGCCAGCAGCTTCGGGGGGAGATTAGCAAAACTGTTTTTT.